The present T cell receptor (beta chain) was sequenced within a study of blood T cells in healthy people across ages. Points from the study as a whole: In older individuals, TCR beta diversity per million T cells was lower, falling roughly linearly with age.

The authors ran a second PCR of roughly 6 to 12 cycles using a sample-barcoded 5' primer and a J-beta primer mix. In TCRdb, the 5' RACE reads were re-called with MiXCR into one record per CDR3 protein. The table has more than 1,400,000 distinct CDR3 sequences, roughly 40% seen once; the top ten hold roughly 7.9%. The donors, all healthy, were Caucasians living in Russia, aged about 6 to 90. Worth noting for this clonotype: Its antigen is unidentified.

The CDR3 is made up of 17 amino acids. Trimming took off 0 bases at V and 4 bases at J, with 17 bases between the two ends. The germline V gene encodes CDR1 SGHDT and CDR2 YYEEEE. This sequence joins TRBV5-6 and TRBJ2-1; no reliable D call. The sequencing sample was made of blood. The sequence was obtained from a woman aged 18-29 years in good health. Here the CDR3 DNA reads TGTGCCAGCAGCTTGGCCGCCGGGCAGGACCCGTACAATGAGCAGTTCTTC. Residues: CASSLAAGQDPYNEQFF.